The rows below give T cell receptor beta chains drawn from one sample of a study of response to subunit inactivated influenza vaccine. TCRdb called the RT-PCR reads again in MiXCR, with one record for every CDR3 protein. The table records under 750,000 distinct CDR3 sequences, 12% of them present only once. The material sequenced was PBMCs from blood, taken on the day of vaccination. The source is a man aged 50 to 59 who received an inactivated influenza vaccine. Each CDR3 is given without its conserved first and last residue. Expanded clones are given a class, and other clones once, few, many or no size at all.

V	J	size	CDR3
TRBV29-1	TRBJ2-2	many	SVEGFGRGNTGELF
TRBV12-3/TRBV12-4	TRBJ2-5	many	ASSLVAETQY
TRBV5-1	TRBJ1-6	few	ASSLGEAEYNSPLH
TRBV12-3/TRBV12-4	TRBJ2-2	many	ASSLVGGNTGELF
TRBV15	TRBJ2-1	NA	ATSRGSSGSYNEQF
TRBV28	TRBJ1-3	NA	ASSLPAGNTIY
TRBV12-3/TRBV12-4	TRBJ2-5	few	ASSLAGLAEY
TRBV5-1	TRBJ1-2	NA	ASSSDRGRFTNYGYT
TRBV29-1	TRBJ2-7	NA	SVAGWLAGGIDEQY
TRBV5-1	TRBJ1-5	many	ASSLDGLGNQPQH
TRBV7-8	TRBJ2-7	few	ASSSPAPGQGKTLGYEQY
TRBV29-1	TRBJ2-4	NA	SVRGIAKNIQY
TRBV29-1	TRBJ2-7	many	SGRGRDSYEQY
TRBV11-2	TRBJ2-2	few	ASGPGQGNTGELF
TRBV20-1	TRBJ2-1	many	SARDPYTSNEQF
TRBV5-1	TRBJ2-3	NA	ASSLASGGLSDTQY
TRBV29-1	TRBJ2-5	many	SVETRQQETQY
TRBV5-1	TRBJ1-1	many	ASSLGHTGLNTEAF
TRBV7-6	TRBJ2-7	NA	ASSQPDRGGEQY
TRBV20-1	TRBJ1-6	many	SARTGGGSPLH
TRBV27	TRBJ2-3	many	ASMVQRGDTQY
TRBV4-2	TRBJ1-2	NA	ASSQDLLGRMDGYT
TRBV7-6	TRBJ1-6	few	ASSLESRWSSPLH
TRBV4-3	TRBJ1-5	NA	ASSQDHGGQPQH
TRBV6-2/TRBV6-3	TRBJ1-5	few	ASTLGTGVQPQH
TRBV20-1	TRBJ2-3	many	SAELAGGTDTQY
TRBV7-2	TRBJ2-1	many	ASSFYARDPRKQF
TRBV2	TRBJ2-1	NA	ASSEVIGDPYNEQF
TRBV20-1	TRBJ2-7	many	SASTGASSYEQY
TRBV5-6	TRBJ2-7	NA	ASGMVDLTYEQY
TRBV4-2	TRBJ2-5	few	ASSARDRAWETQY
TRBV28	TRBJ2-7	once	ASGALYEQY
TRBV6-2/TRBV6-3	TRBJ1-1	NA	ASSHGTDEAF
TRBV6-2/TRBV6-3	TRBJ1-1	many	ASSYAVVSTEAF
TRBV7-8	TRBJ2-1	NA	ASRQLARGEQF
TRBV19	TRBJ1-2	few	ASSKLDRLLWNGYT
TRBV29-1	TRBJ1-1	few	SVGDSRMNTEAF
TRBV28	TRBJ2-3	NA	ASSSSGGQGTQY
TRBV20-1	TRBJ1-2	NA	SARDGQGAVYGYT
TRBV5-6	TRBJ1-1	NA	ASSSGQQLHTEAF
TRBV29-1	TRBJ2-7	NA	SAGSGRAYEQY
TRBV6-2/TRBV6-3	TRBJ2-7	NA	ASSKHGGTYEQY
TRBV4-1	TRBJ2-7	NA	ASSQPYRGVYEQY
TRBV28	TRBJ2-1	few	ASSLVGTGGVYNEQF
TRBV6-1	TRBJ2-1	NA	ASRPGLAGVREQF
TRBV19	TRBJ2-2	few	ASSIVGFANTGELF
TRBV5-1	TRBJ2-5	NA	ASSLRGRTGETQY
TRBV20-1	TRBJ1-1	few	SAEPDRENTEAF
TRBV6-2/TRBV6-3	TRBJ2-3	few	ASRIASSSTDTQY
TRBV2	TRBJ2-3	many	ASKSGGVDTQY
TRBV7-3	TRBJ1-1	NA	ASSLTSGAGTEAF
TRBV6-2/TRBV6-3	TRBJ1-1	NA	ASSPGLVSAEAF
TRBV27	TRBJ2-7	NA	ASSTGTGGGEQY
TRBV18	TRBJ2-1	NA	ASSRRTGGNEQF
TRBV10-2	TRBJ1-5	NA	ASSEGRQPQH
TRBV11-2	TRBJ2-7	many	ASSLRQDYEQY
TRBV12-3/TRBV12-4	TRBJ2-2	NA	ASMRGRETGELF